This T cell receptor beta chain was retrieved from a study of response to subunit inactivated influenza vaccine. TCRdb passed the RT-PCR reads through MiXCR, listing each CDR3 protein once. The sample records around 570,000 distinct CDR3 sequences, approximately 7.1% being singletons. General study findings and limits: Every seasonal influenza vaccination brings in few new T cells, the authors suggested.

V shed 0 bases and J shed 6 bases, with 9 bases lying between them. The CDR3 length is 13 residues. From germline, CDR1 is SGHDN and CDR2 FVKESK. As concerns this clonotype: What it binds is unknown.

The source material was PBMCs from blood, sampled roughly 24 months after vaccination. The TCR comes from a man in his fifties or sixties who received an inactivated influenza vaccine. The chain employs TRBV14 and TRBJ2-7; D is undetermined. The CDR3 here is CASSQDRLGEQYF. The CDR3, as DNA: TGTGCCAGCAGCCAAGATCGGCTGGGCGAGCAGTACTTC.